This T cell receptor beta chain was identified during a study of T cells after yellow fever vaccination. Whole-study results and caveats: A large majority of primary-vaccination clones showed up again after the booster (about 97% CD4, 85% to 90% CD8). A small share of clonotypes appeared in both CD4 and CD8 compartments.

This clonotype came up a few times. Its cognate antigen is unknown. CDR1 KGHSH and CDR2 LQKENI come from the germline V gene. CDR3 length: 14 residues. V lost 2 bases, J lost 8 bases, and 10 bases lay in between. UMIs and a universal primer site were added when TCR cDNA was made by 5'RACE template switching. TCRdb passed the 5' RACE reads through MiXCR, listing each CDR3 protein once. Of some 600,000 distinct CDR3 sequences listed, around an eighth were seen once; the top ten hold approximately 15%. The receptor's source is a man under 40 who received the YFV17D yellow fever vaccine. Specimen: PBMCs, collected on the day of the yellow fever booster vaccination. The rearrangement links TRBV18 to TRBJ1-6; D uncertain. The CDR3 spells CASSPKRLDSPLHF. CDR3 in DNA: TGTGCCAGCTCACCAAAAAGACTAGATTCACCCCTCCACTTT.